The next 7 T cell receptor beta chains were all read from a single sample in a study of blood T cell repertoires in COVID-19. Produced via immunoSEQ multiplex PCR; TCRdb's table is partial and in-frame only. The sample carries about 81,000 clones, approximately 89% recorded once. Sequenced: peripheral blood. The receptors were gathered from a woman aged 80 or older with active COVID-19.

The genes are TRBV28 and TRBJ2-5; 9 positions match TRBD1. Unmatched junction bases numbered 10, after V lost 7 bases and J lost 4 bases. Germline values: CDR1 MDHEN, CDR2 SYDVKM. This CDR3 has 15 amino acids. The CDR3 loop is CASTETGQGGETQYF. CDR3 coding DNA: TGTGCCAGCACTGAGACGGGACAGGGAGGAGAGACCCAGTACTTC.

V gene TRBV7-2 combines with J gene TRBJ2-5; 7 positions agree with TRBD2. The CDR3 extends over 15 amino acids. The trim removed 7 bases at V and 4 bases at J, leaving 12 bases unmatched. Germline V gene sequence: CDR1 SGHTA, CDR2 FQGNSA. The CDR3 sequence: CASKPKGREGETQYF. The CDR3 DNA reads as TGTGCCAGCAAACCTAAGGGGAGGGAGGGAGAGACCCAGTACTTC.

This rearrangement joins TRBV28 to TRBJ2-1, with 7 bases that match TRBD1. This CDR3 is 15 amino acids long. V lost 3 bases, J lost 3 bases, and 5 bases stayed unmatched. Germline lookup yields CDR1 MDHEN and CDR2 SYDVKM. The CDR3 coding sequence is TGTGCCAGCAGTTTCTCCGGGACAGTCTACAATGAGCAGTTCTTC. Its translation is CASSFSGTVYNEQFF.

The CDR3 region has the DNA TGTGCTACTCAGAACGGACAGTTCTACAATGAGCAGTTCTTC. It translates to CATQNGQFYNEQFF. V usage is TRBV25-1 and J usage is TRBJ2-1; tentatively, D is TRBD1 (6 bases). This CDR3 is 14 amino acids long. Germline V CDR1 and CDR2: MGHDK, SYGVNS.

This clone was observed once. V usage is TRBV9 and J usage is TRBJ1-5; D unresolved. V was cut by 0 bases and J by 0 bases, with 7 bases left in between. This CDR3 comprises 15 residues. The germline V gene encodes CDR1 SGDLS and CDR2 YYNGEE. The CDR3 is CASSVGAHSNQPQHF. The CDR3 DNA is TGTGCCAGCAGCGTAGGGGCGCATAGCAATCAGCCCCAGCATTTT.

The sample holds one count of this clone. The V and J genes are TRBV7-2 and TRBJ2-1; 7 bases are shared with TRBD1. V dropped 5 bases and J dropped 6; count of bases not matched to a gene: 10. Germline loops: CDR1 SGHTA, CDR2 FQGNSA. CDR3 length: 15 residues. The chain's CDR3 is CASSPGQQFINEQFF. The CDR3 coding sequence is TGTGCCAGCAGCCCGGGACAGCAGTTTATCAATGAGCAGTTCTTC.

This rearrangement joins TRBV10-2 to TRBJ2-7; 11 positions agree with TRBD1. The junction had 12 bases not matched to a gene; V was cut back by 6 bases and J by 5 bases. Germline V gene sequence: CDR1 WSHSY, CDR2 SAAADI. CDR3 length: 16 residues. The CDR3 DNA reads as TGCGCCAGCAGATTGTATAGGTTGGGACAGGGGGACGAGCAGTACTTC. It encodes CASRLYRLGQGDEQYF.